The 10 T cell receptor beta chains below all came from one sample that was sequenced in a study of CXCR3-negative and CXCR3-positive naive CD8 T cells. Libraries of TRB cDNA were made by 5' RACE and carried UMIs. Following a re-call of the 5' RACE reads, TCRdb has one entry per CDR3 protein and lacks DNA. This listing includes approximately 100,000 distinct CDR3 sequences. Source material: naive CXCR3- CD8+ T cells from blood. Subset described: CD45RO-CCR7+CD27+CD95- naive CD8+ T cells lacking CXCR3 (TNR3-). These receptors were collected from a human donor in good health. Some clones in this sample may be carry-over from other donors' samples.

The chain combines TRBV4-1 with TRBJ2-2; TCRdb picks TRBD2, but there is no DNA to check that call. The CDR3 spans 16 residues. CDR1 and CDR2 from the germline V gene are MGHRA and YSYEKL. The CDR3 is CASSQELAGGTGELFF.

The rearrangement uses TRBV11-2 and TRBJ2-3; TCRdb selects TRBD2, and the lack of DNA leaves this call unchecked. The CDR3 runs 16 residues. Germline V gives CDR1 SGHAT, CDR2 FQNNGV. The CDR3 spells CASSLSRGGITDTQYF.

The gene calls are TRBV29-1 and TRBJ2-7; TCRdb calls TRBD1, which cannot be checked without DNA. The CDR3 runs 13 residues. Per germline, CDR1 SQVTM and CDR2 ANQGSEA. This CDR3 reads CSVNTVGRDEQYF.

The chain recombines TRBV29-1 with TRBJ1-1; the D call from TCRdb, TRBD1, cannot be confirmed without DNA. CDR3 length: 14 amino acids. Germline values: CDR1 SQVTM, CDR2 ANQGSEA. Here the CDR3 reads CSVVSGDMNTEAFF.

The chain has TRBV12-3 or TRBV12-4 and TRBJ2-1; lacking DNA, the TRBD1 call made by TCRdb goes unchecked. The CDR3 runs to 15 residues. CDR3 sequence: CASSLGAGGLIQQFF.

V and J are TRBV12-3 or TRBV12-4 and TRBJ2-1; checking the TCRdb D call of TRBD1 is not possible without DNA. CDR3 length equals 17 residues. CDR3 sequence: CASSLGPGAGTYNEQFF.

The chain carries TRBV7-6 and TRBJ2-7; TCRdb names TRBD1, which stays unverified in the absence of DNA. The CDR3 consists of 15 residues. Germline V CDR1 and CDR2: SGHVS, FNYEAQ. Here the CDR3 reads CASSPGRGGSYEQYF. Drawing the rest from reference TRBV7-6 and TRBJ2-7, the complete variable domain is GAGVSQSPRYKVTKRGQDVALRCDPISGHVSLYWYRQALGQGPEFLTYFNYEAQQDKSGLPNDRFSAERPEGSISTLTIQRTEQRDSAMYRCASSPGRGGSYEQYFGPGTRLTVT.

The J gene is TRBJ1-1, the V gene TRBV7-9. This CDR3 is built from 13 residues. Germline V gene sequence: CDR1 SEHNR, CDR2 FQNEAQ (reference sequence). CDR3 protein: CASSLVSSDEAFF.

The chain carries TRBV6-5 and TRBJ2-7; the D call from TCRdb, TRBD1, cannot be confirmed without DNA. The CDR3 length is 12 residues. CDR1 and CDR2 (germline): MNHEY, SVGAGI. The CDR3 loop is CASSYTGDEQYF.

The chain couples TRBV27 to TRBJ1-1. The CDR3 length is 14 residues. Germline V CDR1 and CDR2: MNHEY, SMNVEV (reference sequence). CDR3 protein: CASSIYRDYTEAFF.